The 5 T cell receptor beta chains in this list originate from one sample, sequenced in a study of cytotoxic CD8 clonotypes in ibrutinib-treated CLL. Assay: immunoSEQ multiplex PCR; the TCRdb copy retains only in-frame clones and omits some. The sample carries 130,000 to 150,000 clones, around three quarters recorded once. The material sequenced was PBMCs, taken after 12 months of ibrutinib treatment. The receptors shown here come from a human donor with chronic lymphocytic leukemia.

This clone showed up just a few times. This sequence joins TRBV4-1 and TRBJ2-7; 8 nucleotides align to TRBD1. V was clipped by 4 bases and J by 5 bases; unmatched bases: 7. Per the germline V gene, CDR1 is MGHRA and CDR2 is YSYEKL. This CDR3 has 14 residues. The chain's CDR3 is CASSRKDRDHEQYF. The CDR3 nucleotides read TGCGCCAGCAGCCGGAAGGACAGGGACCACGAGCAGTACTTC.

This clone came up a few times. A junction end diverges from the germline sequence, so it may reflect a read error. Written as DNA, the CDR3 is TGTGCCAGCAGCGGCCGGGACAGGAAAGTATTC. Its protein product is CASSGRDRKVF. The chain joins TRBV6-5 to TRBJ2-7, with 8 bases aligning to TRBD1. Germline CDR1 and CDR2: MNHEY and SVGAGI. This CDR3 spans 11 amino acids.

A few counts support this clone. The chain uses TRBV14 and TRBJ1-3; D not resolved. Trimming shortened V by 1 base and J by 4 bases, and 5 bases separated the two germline ends. This CDR3 comprises 13 residues. From germline, CDR1 is SGHDN and CDR2 FVKESK. CDR3 amino acids: CASSQVPGNTIYF. DNA of the CDR3: TGTGCCAGCAGCCAAGTCCCGGGAAACACCATATATTTT.

The chain has TRBV28 and TRBJ2-7; 9 nucleotides agree with TRBD2. The ends lost 2 bases at V and 2 bases at J; junction bases unmatched: 4. CDR1 and CDR2 from the germline V gene are MDHEN and SYDVKM. The CDR3 is 15 residues long. CDR3 DNA: TGTGCCAGCAGTTTAATCGGCGGGAGGGCCTACGAGCAGTACTTC. Translation gives CASSLIGGRAYEQYF.

The chain recombines TRBV5-1 with TRBJ2-6; 9 nucleotides match TRBD1. The V gene's germline CDR1 is SGHRS and CDR2 YFSETQ. J lost 3 bases, V lost 0 bases, and 7 bases had no gene match. The CDR3 runs to 18 residues. The CDR3 is CASSLDGTGRRGANVLTF. CDR3 DNA sequence: TGCGCCAGCAGCTTGGACGGGACAGGGCGTCGTGGGGCCAACGTCCTGACTTTC.